This entry concerns a single T cell receptor beta chain. Living in about two dozen US areas, the participants were between roughly 18 and 90 years of age. As processed by the authors: From reference gene primer amplification, estimates of nucleated cell counts were derived. Sequenced by immunoSEQ multiplex PCR; TCRdb stores in-frame clones only, minus some. V and J calls and clone size follow that table, whereas D and trimming were derived from the DNA. Among about 220,000 clones listed, 70% to 85% were seen once. The data stem from a study of blood T cell repertoires in COVID-19. The overall study: From T cells, B-cell-depleted T cells, or PBMCs came the material, which was cDNA or gDNA.

CDR1 and CDR2 (germline): LGHDT, YNNKEL (reference sequence). V lost 6 bases, J lost 1 base, and 5 bases stayed unmatched. This CDR3 has 14 amino acids. The sample taken for sequencing was PBMCs or T cells enriched from blood (not recorded which). The sequence derives from a woman in her fifties or sixties who had recovered from COVID-19. The genes are TRBV3-1 (or the pseudogene TRBV3-2) and TRBJ1-2; TRBD1 matches 7 bases. The CDR3 DNA is TGTGCCAGCAGTGGGACAGAAGTTAACTATGGCTACACCTTC. Amino acid sequence: CASSGTEVNYGYTF.